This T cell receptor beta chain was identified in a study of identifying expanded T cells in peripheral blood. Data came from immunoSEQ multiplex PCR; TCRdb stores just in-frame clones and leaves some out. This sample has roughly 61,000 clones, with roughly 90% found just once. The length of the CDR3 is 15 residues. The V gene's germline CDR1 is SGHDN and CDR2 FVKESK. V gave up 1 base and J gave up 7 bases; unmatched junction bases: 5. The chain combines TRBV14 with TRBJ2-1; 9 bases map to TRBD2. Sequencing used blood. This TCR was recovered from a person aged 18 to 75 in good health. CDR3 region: CASSQVASGANEQFF. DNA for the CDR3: TGTGCCAGCAGCCAAGTGGCTAGCGGGGCGAATGAGCAGTTCTTC.